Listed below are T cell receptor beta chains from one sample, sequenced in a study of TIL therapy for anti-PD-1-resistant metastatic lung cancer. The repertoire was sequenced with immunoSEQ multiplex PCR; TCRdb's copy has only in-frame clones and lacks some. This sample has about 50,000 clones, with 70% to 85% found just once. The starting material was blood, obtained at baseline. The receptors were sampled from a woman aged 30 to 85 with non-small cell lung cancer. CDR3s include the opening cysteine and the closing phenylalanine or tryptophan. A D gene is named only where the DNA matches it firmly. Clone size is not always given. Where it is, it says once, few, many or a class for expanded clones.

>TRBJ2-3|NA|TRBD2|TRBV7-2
TGTGCCAGCAGCCTCGCCCCGAGCGGGGGCACAGATACGCAGTATTTT
CASSLAPSGGTDTQYF
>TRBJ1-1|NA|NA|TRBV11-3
TGTGCCAGCAGCCCCGGTCCGTCGGGGAACACTGAAGCTTTCTTT
CASSPGPSGNTEAFF
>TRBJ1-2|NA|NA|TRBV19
TGTGCCAGTAGAGACGCGGCTCAGACCAAAGACTATGGCTACACCTTC
CASRDAAQTKDYGYTF
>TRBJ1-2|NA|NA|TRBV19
TGTGCCAGTAGTATATCAGCGGGCGGATATGGCTACACCTTC
CASSISAGGYGYTF
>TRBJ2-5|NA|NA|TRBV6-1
TGTGCCAGCCGGAGGAGGGAGCAGTACTTC
CASRRREQYF
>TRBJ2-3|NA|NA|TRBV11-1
TGTGCCAGCAGCCCAGAGGGGTTAGAGGCAGATACGCAGTATTTT
CASSPEGLEADTQYF
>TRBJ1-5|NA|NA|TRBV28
TGTGCCAGCAGCCTCCCGGGCAATCAGCCCCAGCATTTT
CASSLPGNQPQHF
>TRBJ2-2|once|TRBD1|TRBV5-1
TGCGCCAGCAGCGTCCAGGGGGCGAACACCGGGGAGCTGTTTTTT
CASSVQGANTGELFF
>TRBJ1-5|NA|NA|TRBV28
TGTGCCAGCAGTTTGGGCAGGGGAAATCAGCCCCAGCATTTT
CASSLGRGNQPQHF
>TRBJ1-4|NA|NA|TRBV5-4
TGTGCCAGCAGCCTACAGGGAAGTAATGAAAAACTGTTTTTT
CASSLQGSNEKLFF
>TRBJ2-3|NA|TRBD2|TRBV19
TGTGCCAGTAGTAGCGGGGGAGGCACAGATACGCAGTATTTT
CASSSGGGTDTQYF
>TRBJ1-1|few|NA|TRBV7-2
TGTGCCAGCAGCTTAGCGCCCAGGGCGGGTGAAGCTTTCTTT
CASSLAPRAGEAFF
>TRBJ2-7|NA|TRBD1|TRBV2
TGTGCCAGCAGTGAAAACGGGGGACAGGGTACTCCCGAGCAGTACTTC
CASSENGGQGTPEQYF
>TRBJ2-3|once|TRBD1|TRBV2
TGTGCCAGCACCGGACAGGGCGTCGCAGATACGCAGTATTTT
CASTGQGVADTQYF
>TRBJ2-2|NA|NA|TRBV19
TGTGCCAGTAGTATGTCCTCCACCGGGGAGCTGTTTTTT
CASSMSSTGELFF
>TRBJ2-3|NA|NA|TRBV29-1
TGCAGCGGCGACAGGGGAGGGACAGATACGCAGTATTTT
CSGDRGGTDTQYF
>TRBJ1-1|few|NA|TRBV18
TGTGCCAGCTCACCTAAAGTTGAAGCTTTCTTT
CASSPKVEAFF
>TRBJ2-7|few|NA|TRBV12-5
TGTGCTAGTGGTCTAAACAGAGACGAGCAGTACTTC
CASGLNRDEQYF
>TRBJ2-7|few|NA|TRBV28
TGTGCCAGCGGGCCGGGAGAGCAGTACTTC
CASGPGEQYF
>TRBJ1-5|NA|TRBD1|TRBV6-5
TGTGCCAGCAGTTACTCCTTTGGACAGGGGTCCCAGCCCCAGCATTTT
CASSYSFGQGSQPQHF
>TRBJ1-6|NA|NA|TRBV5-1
TGCGCCAGCAGCTTGGACACAGGGCGTAATTCACCCCTCCACTTT
CASSLDTGRNSPLHF
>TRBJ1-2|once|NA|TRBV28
TGTGCCAGCAGTGTCACGGGTTGGGGCTACACCTTC
CASSVTGWGYTF
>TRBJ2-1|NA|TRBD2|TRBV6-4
TGTGCCAGCAGTGAACTAGCGGGAACCTACAATGAGCAGTTCTTC
CASSELAGTYNEQFF
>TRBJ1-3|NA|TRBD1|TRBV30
TGTGCCTATAATGACAGGGGGTTGTCTGGAAACACCATATATTTT
CAYNDRGLSGNTIYF
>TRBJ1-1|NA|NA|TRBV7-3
TGTGCCAGCAGCTTAAGTCCCATGAGATCTGGGGCTGAAGCTTTCTTT
CASSLSPMRSGAEAFF
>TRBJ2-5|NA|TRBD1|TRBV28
TGTGCCAGCACCTCGGGACAGGGGTTCCAAGAGACCCAGTACTTC
CASTSGQGFQETQYF
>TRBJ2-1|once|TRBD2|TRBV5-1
TGCGCCAGCAGTTTGGGACTAGCGGGGTACTCCTACAATGAGCAGTTCTTC
CASSLGLAGYSYNEQFF
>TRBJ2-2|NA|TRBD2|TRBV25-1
TGTGCCAGCAGTGAATGGTTAGCGGGAGCAAACGGGGAGCTGTTTTTT
CASSEWLAGANGELFF
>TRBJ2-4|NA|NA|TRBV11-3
TGTGCCAGCAGCGGACTAATTGGTGGCATTCAGTACTTC
CASSGLIGGIQYF
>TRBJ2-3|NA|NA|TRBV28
TGTGCCAGCAGACTGGGGGGGCCCACAGATACGCAGTATTTT
CASRLGGPTDTQYF
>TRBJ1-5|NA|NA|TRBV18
TGTGCCAGCTCACTCGAATCGGCGGATCAGCCCCAGCATTTT
CASSLESADQPQHF
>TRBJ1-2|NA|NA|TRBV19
TGTGCCAGTAGGACTTCGCAGACTTCCGACAGACACTATGGCTACACCTTC
CASRTSQTSDRHYGYTF
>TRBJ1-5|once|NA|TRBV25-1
TGTGCCAGCAGTGAGATTGGTCAGCCCCAGCATTTT
CASSEIGQPQHF